One sample yielded the 10 T cell receptor beta chains listed below, sequenced in a study of T cells in women clearing cervical HPV infection. Profiled with immunoSEQ multiplex PCR; TCRdb holds only in-frame clones, not every one. The sample is made up of roughly 37,000 clones, and the top ten hold 6.4% of it. The sample consisted of blood buffy coat. Receptor source: a woman between 18 and 75 years old with a cervical HPV16 infection that either progressed to CIN3+ or cleared (not recorded which).

Worth noting for this clone: The CDR3 goes on 3 residues after the read ends, and that part is filled in from the germline J gene. J is TRBJ1-2 and V is TRBV7-9; no reliable D call. Germline loops: CDR1 SEHNR, CDR2 FQNEAQ (reference sequence). The CDR3 runs to 13 residues. CDR3 loop: CASSRETDYDYTF. CDR3 DNA, as far as it was read: TGTGCCAGCAGCCGTGAAACCGACTACGAC.

A remark on this clone: The read ends 3 residues before the CDR3 terminus; that terminus is restored from the germline J gene. This chain connects TRBV5-1 to TRBJ2-2; no clear D. CDR3 length equals 15 residues. Germline V CDR1 and CDR2: SGHRS, YFSETQ. V lost 1 base and J lost 7, with 14 bases in between. This chain's CDR3 is CASSLKVAAGGELFF. The CDR3 DNA, read in part, is TGCGCCAGCAGCTTGAAGGTGGCGGCCGGCGGGGAG.

As for this clone: Sequencing ends 3 residues short of the CDR3 end; the germline J gene provides the rest. The chain has TRBV7-9 and TRBJ1-2; no clear D. Germline values: CDR1 SEHNR, CDR2 FQNEAQ (reference sequence). This CDR3 comprises 15 residues. The CDR3 DNA, read in part, is TGTGCCAGCAGCTCAAGGACTAGCGGGAGCCGGGAC. Its protein is CASSSRTSGSRD. The whole CDR3 is CASSSRTSGSRDYTF.

As concerns this clone: Read coverage stops 3 residues before the CDR3 terminus; the germline J gene supplies the remainder. V is TRBV28 and J is TRBJ1-2; D uncertain. V lost 3 bases to trimming and J lost 7 bases, with 12 bases between them. Germline lookup yields CDR1 MDHEN and CDR2 SYDVKM. CDR3 length equals 13 residues. The CDR3 sequence: CASSLLAKSGYTF. The covered CDR3 bases are TGTGCCAGCAGTTTGCTCGCGAAGTCTGGC.

Notes on this clone: Read sequence stops 3 residues before the CDR3 end, and the germline J gene provides the missing end. The V call is TRBV19, the J call TRBJ2-5; D remains unclear. The ends were cut back, 6 bases at V and 2 bases at J, with 19 bases in the middle. CDR1 is LNHDA and CDR2 is SQIVND in the germline V gene (reference sequence). The CDR3 loop spans 16 amino acids. The CDR3 bases that were read are TGTGCCAGTAGCCTGACTCCAATCCCCCCACAAGAGACC. This translates into CASSLTPIPPQET. The CDR3 as a whole reads CASSLTPIPPQETQYF.

As regards this clone: One junction end disagrees with the germline gene, perhaps due to a read error. Read data end 3 residues before the CDR3 end; the end is taken from the germline J gene. This sequence joins TRBV4-2 and TRBJ2-3, with D hard to call. Germline CDR1 LGHNA, CDR2 YNFKEQ. The CDR3 has 14 residues. CDR3 protein: CASSQNQATDTQYF. CDR3 bases read: TGCGCCAGCAGCCAAAACCAGGCCACAGATACG.

The CDR3 bases that were read are TGTGCCAGTAGTACGGGGAGGGAGGCAGAATATCAGCCC. Protein: CASSTGREAEYQP. The CDR3 reads in full as CASSTGREAEYQPQHF. The V gene is TRBV19, the J gene TRBJ1-5; D is ambiguous. From the germline J gene comes the end of the CDR3, since the read stops 3 residues before it. V was pared by 4 bases and J by 5 bases, with 18 bases between. The CDR3 covers 16 residues. Germline assignment: CDR1 LNHDA and CDR2 SQIVND (reference sequence).

A remark on this clone: The read ends 3 residues before the CDR3 terminus; that terminus is restored from the germline J gene. J is TRBJ2-2 and V is TRBV2; tentative D call: TRBD1 (6 bases). In germline, CDR1 is SNHLY, CDR2 FYNNEI. The CDR3 sequence is 14 residues long. The CDR3 loop reads CASQDNLGANVLFF. The sequenced part of the CDR3 DNA is TGTGCCAGCCAGGATAACTTGGGGGCCAACGTG.

Remarks on this clone: Read sequence stops 3 residues before the CDR3 end, and the germline J gene provides the missing end. The genes are TRBV5-4 and TRBJ1-4; 10 positions agree with TRBD1. This CDR3 is 14 amino acids long. Germline V gene data show CDR1 as SGHNT and CDR2 as YYREEE (reference sequence). Trimming cost V 3 bases and J 8 bases; bases outside gene matches: 4. The part of the CDR3 DNA that was read is TGTGCCAGCAGCTCCGACAGGGGGCGCGAAAAA. Its translation is CASSSDRGREK. The full CDR3 sequence reads CASSSDRGREKLFF.

On this clone: The read is 3 residues too short to cover the CDR3 end, so that end is filled in from the germline J gene. This chain connects TRBV20-1 to TRBJ2-1, with D possibly being TRBD1 or TRBD2 (5 bases each). The germline CDR1 and CDR2 sequences are DFQATT and SNEGSKA (reference sequence). The CDR3 is 14 residues long. With 6 bases removed from V and 7 bases from J, the gap between germline ends came to 19 bases. CDR3 protein: CSAFRQGEGNEQFF. The DNA read from the CDR3 is TGCAGTGCCTTCCGTCAGGGTGAGGGTAATGAG.